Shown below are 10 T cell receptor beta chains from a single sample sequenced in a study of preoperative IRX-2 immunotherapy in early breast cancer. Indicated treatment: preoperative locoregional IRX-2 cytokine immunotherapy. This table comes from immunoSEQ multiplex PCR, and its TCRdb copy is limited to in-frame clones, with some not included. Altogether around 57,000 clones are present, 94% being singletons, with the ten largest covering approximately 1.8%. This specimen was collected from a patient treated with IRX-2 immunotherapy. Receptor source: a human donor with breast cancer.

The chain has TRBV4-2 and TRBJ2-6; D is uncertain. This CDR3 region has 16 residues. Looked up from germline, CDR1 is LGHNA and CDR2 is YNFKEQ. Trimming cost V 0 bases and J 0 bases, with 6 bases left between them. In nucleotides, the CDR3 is TGTGCCAGCAGCCAAGATAGGATCTCTGGGGCCAACGTCCTGACTTTC. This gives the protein CASSQDRISGANVLTF.

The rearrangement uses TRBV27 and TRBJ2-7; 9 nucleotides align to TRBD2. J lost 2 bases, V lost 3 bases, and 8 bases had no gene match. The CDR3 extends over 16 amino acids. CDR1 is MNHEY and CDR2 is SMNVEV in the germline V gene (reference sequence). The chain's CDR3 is CASSFRDGTSPYEQYF. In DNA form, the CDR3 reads TGTGCCAGCAGTTTCCGAGACGGGACTAGCCCCTACGAGCAGTACTTC.

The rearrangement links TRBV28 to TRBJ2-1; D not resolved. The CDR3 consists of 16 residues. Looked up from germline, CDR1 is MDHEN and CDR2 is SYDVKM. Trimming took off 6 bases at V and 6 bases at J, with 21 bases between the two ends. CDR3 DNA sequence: TGTGCCAGCAGACAACATAGGCCGGGTAACGGCAATGAGCAGTTCTTC. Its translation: CASRQHRPGNGNEQFF.

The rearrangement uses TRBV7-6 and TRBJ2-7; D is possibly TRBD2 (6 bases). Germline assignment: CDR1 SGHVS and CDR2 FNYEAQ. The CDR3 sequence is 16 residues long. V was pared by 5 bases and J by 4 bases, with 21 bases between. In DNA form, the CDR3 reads TGTGCCAGCAGCCCGCATGGGGCCGGGGGTCGGTACGAGCAGTACTTC. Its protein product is CASSPHGAGGRYEQYF. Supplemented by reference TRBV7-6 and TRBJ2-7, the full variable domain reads GAGVSQSPRYKVTKRGQDVALRCDPISGHVSLYWYRQALGQGPEFLTYFNYEAQQDKSGLPNDRFSAERPEGSISTLTIQRTEQRDSAMYRCASSPHGAGGRYEQYFGPGTRLTVT.

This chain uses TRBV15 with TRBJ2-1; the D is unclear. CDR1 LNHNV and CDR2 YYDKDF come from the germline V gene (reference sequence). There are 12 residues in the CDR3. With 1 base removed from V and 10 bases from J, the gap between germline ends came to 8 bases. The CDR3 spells CATSRANVEQFF. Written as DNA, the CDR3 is TGTGCCACCAGCAGAGCGAACGTGGAGCAGTTCTTC.

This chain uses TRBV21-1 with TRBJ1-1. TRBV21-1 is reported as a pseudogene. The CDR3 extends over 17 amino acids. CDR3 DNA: TGTGCCAGCAGCAAAGGGCGGGGGGCGCCCATGAACACTGAAGCTTTCTTT. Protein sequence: CASSKGRGAPMNTEAFF.

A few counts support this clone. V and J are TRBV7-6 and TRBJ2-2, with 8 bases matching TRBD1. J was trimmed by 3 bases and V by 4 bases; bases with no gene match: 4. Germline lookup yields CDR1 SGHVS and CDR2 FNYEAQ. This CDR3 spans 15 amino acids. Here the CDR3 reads CASSYGQGHTGELFF. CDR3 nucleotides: TGTGCCAGCAGCTATGGACAGGGTCACACCGGGGAGCTGTTTTTT.

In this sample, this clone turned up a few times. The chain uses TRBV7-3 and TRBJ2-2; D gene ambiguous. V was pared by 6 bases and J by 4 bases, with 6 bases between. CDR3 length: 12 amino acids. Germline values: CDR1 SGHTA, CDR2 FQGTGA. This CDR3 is CASRSRTGELFF. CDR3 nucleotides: TGTGCCAGCAGATCGCGCACCGGGGAGCTGTTTTTT.

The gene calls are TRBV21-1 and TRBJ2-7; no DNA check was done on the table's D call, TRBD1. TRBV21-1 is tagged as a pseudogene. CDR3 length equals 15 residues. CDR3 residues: CASSAPGQGFYEQYF. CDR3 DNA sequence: TGTGCCAGCAGCGCCCCGGGACAGGGATTTTACGAGCAGTACTTC.

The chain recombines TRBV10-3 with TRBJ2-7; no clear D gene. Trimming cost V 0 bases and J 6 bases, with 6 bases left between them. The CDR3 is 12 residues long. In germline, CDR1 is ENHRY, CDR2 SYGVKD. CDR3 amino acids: CAISESNGEQYF. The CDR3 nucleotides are TGTGCCATCAGTGAGTCGAATGGCGAGCAGTACTTC.